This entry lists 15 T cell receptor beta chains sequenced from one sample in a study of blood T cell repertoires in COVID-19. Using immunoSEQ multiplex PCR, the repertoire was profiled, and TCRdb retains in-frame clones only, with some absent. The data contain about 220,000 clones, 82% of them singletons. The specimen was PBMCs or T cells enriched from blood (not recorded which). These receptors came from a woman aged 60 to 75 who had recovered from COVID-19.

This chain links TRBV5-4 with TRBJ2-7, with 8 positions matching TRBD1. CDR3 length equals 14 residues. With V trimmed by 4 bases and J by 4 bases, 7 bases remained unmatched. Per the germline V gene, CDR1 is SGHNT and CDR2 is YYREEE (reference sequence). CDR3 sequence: CASSQGDRWYEQYF. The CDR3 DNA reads TGTGCCAGCAGCCAGGGGGACAGGTGGTACGAGCAGTACTTC. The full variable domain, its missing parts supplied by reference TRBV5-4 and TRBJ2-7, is ETGVTQSPTHLIKTRGQQVTLRCSSQSGHNTVSWYQQALGQGPQFIFQYYREEENGRGNFPPRFSGLQFPNYSSELNVNALELDDSALYLCASSQGDRWYEQYFGPGTRLTVT.

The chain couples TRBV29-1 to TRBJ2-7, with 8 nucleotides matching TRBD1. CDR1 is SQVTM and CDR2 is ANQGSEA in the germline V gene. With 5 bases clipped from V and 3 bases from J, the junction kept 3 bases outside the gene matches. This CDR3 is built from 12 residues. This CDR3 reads CSVSTGGYEQYF. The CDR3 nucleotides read TGCAGCGTTTCCACAGGGGGCTACGAGCAGTACTTC.

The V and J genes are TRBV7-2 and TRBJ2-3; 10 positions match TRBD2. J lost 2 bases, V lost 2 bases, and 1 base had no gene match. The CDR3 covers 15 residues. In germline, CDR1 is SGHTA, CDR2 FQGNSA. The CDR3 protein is CASSLLAGATDTQYF. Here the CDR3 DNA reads TGTGCCAGCAGCTTACTAGCGGGGGCCACAGATACGCAGTATTTT.

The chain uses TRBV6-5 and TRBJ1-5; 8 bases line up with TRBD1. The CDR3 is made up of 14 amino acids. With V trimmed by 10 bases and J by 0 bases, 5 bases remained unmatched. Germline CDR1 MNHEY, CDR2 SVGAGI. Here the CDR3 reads CATGGAGSNQPQHF. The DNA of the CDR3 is TGTGCCACAGGGGGCGCAGGTAGCAATCAGCCCCAGCATTTT.

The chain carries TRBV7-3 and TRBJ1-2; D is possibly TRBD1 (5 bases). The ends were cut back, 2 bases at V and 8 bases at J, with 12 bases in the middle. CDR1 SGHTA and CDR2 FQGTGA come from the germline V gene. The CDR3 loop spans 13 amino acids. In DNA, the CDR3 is TGTGCCAGCAGCTTAGGTCAGGGATTCGGCTACACCTTC. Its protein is CASSLGQGFGYTF.

DNA for the CDR3: TGCGCCAGCAGCCCGACCGGCGGCTCGACTGAAGCTTTCTTT. Its translation is CASSPTGGSTEAFF. This chain connects TRBV5-1 to TRBJ1-1; D not resolved. Germline values: CDR1 SGHRS, CDR2 YFSETQ. Trimming took 4 bases from V and 5 from J, leaving 15 bases between them. This CDR3 region has 14 residues.

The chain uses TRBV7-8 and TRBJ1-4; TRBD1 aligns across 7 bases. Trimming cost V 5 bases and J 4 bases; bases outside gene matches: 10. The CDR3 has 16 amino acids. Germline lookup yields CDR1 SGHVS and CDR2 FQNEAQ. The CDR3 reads CASSERPRDSNEKLFF. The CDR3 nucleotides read TGTGCCAGCAGCGAACGACCCCGGGACAGTAATGAAAAACTGTTTTTT.

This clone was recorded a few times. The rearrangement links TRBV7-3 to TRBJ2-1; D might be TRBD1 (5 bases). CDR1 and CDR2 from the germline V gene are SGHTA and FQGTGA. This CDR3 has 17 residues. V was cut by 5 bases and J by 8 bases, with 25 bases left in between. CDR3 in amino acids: CASSRRVQGISSDEQFF. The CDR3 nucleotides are TGTGCCAGCAGCCGACGCGTTCAGGGAATAAGTTCGGATGAGCAGTTCTTC.

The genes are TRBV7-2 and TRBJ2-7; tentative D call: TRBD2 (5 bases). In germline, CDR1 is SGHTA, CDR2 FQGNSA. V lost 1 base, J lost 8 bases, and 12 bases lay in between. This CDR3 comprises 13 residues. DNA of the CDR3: TGTGCCAGCAGCTTAGAAGGATCCGGGAAGCAGTACTTC. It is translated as CASSLEGSGKQYF.

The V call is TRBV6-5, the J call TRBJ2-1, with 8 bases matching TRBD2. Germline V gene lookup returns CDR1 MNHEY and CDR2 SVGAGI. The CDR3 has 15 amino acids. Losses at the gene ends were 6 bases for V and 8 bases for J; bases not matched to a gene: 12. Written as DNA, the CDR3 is TGTGCCAGCAGCACGGGAGGGGGGGGAACTTATGAGCAGTTCTTC. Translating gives CASSTGGGGTYEQFF.

The CDR3 sequence: CASSSYGNQPQHF. For the CDR3, the DNA is TGTGCCAGCAGCTCTTATGGCAATCAGCCCCAGCATTTT. The chain combines TRBV7-2 with TRBJ1-5, with D uncertain. The CDR3 length is 13 residues. Germline CDR1 reads SGHTA; CDR2 reads FQGNSA. The V and J ends lost 4 bases and 2 bases respectively, with 6 bases between them.

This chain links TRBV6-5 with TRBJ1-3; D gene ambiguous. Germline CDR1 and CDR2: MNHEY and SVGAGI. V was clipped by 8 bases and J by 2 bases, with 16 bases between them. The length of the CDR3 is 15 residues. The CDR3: CASSTGSEPGNTIYF. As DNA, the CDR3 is TGTGCCAGCTCAACCGGGTCGGAACCTGGAAACACCATATATTTT.

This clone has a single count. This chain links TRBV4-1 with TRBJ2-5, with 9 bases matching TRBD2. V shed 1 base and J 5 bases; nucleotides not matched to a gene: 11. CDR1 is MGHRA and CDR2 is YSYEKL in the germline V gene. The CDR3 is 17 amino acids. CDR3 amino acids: CASSQGAGGAVRETQYF. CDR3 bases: TGCGCCAGCAGCCAAGGCGCGGGGGGGGCTGTGCGGGAGACCCAGTACTTC.

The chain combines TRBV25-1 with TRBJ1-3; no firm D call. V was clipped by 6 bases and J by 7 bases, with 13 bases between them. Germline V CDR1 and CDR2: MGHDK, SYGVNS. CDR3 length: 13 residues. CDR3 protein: CASRAGEVNTIYF. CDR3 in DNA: TGTGCCAGCAGGGCTGGGGAGGTCAACACCATATATTTT. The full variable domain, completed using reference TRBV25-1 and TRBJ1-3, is EADIYQTPRYLVIGTGKKITLECSQTMGHDKMYWYQQDPGMELHLIHYSYGVNSTEKGDLSSESTVSRIRTEHFPLTLESARPSHTSQYLCASRAGEVNTIYFGEGSWLTVV.

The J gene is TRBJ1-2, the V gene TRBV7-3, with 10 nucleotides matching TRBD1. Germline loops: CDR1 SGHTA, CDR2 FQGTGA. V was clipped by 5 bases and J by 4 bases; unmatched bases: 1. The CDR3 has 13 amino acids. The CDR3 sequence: CASSRDRGYGYTF. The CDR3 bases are TGTGCCAGCAGCAGGGACAGGGGCTATGGCTACACCTTC.